A selection of T cell receptor beta chains follows, all from one sample in a study of blood T cell repertoires in COVID-19. Sequencing was performed with immunoSEQ multiplex PCR; in TCRdb, only in-frame clones are kept and a portion is missing. The sample carries around 180,000 clones, around 67% recorded once. The sample taken for sequencing was peripheral blood. These receptors came from an elderly woman with acute or convalescent COVID-19. The conserved cysteine and the conserved F or W are not part of the CDR3 here. Fields, in order: CDR3 protein, clone size, V gene. The size entry is marked missing in some rows and otherwise reads once, few, many or a size class.

cdr3_aa: ASSLGQLQVITEAF
clone_size: NA
v_call: TRBV5-5

cdr3_aa: ASRKTTSTDTQY
clone_size: once
v_call: TRBV25-1

cdr3_aa: ASKFGSSNEQF
clone_size: NA
v_call: TRBV19

cdr3_aa: ASSRGLVDYNEQF
clone_size: NA
v_call: TRBV11-2

cdr3_aa: ASSAWTRDPQETQY
clone_size: many
v_call: TRBV11-2

cdr3_aa: ASSIGTGRETQY
clone_size: NA
v_call: TRBV11-2

cdr3_aa: ASSLALQGGNEKLF
clone_size: NA
v_call: TRBV7-2

cdr3_aa: ASCQGSNQPQH
clone_size: NA
v_call: TRBV18

cdr3_aa: ASSLSLAGREQF
clone_size: once
v_call: TRBV28

cdr3_aa: ASSQASTDTQY
clone_size: NA
v_call: TRBV3-1/TRBV3-2

cdr3_aa: ASSSGSGGDYGYT
clone_size: NA
v_call: TRBV19

cdr3_aa: ASSGGQGNNEQF
clone_size: few
v_call: TRBV10-1

cdr3_aa: ASRPTGGGRGYT
clone_size: once
v_call: TRBV28

cdr3_aa: ATSDLGTGPYNEQF
clone_size: NA
v_call: TRBV24-1

cdr3_aa: SGSSGTNYNEQF
clone_size: few
v_call: TRBV29-1

cdr3_aa: ASSKASRRANTEAF
clone_size: NA
v_call: TRBV21-1

cdr3_aa: ASSTGGESVF
clone_size: NA
v_call: TRBV28

cdr3_aa: ASSLGTSGGQETQY
clone_size: NA
v_call: TRBV11-2

cdr3_aa: ASSLSPSGVPYEQY
clone_size: NA
v_call: TRBV5-1

cdr3_aa: ASSFPSGGNEKLF
clone_size: NA
v_call: TRBV5-6

cdr3_aa: SASTGDYYGYT
clone_size: NA
v_call: TRBV20-1

cdr3_aa: ASSPSRQLLGSAAF
clone_size: NA
v_call: TRBV7-9

cdr3_aa: ASSLWSGAEKLF
clone_size: few
v_call: TRBV13

cdr3_aa: ASSSKTGKFTRYEQY
clone_size: once
v_call: TRBV7-8

cdr3_aa: ASSVLAGGSTDTQY
clone_size: NA
v_call: TRBV9

cdr3_aa: ASSLSLSGQPDEQF
clone_size: once
v_call: TRBV5-1

cdr3_aa: ASSVTGDSYNEQF
clone_size: NA
v_call: TRBV9

cdr3_aa: ASSLDTSSYNEQF
clone_size: NA
v_call: TRBV3-1/TRBV3-2

cdr3_aa: ASSHREGRYTGELF
clone_size: NA
v_call: TRBV4-1

cdr3_aa: ASSAGLGAYEQY
clone_size: once
v_call: TRBV2

cdr3_aa: ASILAGSYNEQF
clone_size: few
v_call: TRBV5-8

cdr3_aa: ASKKGQGGNIQY
clone_size: NA
v_call: TRBV27

cdr3_aa: ASRRGSGTLSD
clone_size: NA
v_call: TRBV2

cdr3_aa: ASSLEPGQGLYEQY
clone_size: once
v_call: TRBV7-6

cdr3_aa: ASSKPSGSYEQY
clone_size: NA
v_call: TRBV21-1